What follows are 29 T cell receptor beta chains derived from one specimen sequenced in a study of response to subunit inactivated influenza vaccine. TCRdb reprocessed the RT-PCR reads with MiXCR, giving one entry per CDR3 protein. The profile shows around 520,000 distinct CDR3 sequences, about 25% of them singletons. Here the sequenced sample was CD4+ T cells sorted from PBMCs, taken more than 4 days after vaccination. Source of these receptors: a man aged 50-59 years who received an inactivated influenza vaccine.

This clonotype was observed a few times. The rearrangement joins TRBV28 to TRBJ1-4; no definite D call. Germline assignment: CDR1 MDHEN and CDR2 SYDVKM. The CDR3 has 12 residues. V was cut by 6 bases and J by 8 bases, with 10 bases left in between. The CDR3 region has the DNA TGTGCCAGCAGGATGAGTGGGGAAAAACTGTTTTTT. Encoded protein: CASRMSGEKLFF.

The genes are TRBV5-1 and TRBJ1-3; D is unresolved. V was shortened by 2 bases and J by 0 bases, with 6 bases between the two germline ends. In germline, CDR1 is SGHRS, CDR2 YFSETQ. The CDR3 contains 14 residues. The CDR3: CASSFDDSGNTIYF. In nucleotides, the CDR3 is TGCGCCAGCAGCTTCGACGACTCTGGAAACACCATATATTTT.

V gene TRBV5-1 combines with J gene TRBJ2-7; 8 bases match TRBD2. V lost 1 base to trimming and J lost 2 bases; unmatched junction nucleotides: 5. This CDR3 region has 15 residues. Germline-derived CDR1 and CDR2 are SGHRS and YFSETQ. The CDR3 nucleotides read TGCGCCAGCAGCTTGAACAGCGGGGGAACCTACGAGCAGTACTTC. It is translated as CASSLNSGGTYEQYF.

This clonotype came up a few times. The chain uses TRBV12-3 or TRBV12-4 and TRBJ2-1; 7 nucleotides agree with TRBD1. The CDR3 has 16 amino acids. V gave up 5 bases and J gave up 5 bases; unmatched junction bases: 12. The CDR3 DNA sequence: TGTGCCAGCAGTCCGTCGACAGGGCTCGCTAACAATGAGCAGTTCTTC. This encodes CASSPSTGLANNEQFF.

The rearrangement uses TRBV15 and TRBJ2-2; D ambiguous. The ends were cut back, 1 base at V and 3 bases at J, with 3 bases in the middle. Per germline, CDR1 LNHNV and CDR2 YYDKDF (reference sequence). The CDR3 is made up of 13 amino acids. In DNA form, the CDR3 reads TGTGCCACCAGCAGAGTGGACACCGGGGAGCTGTTTTTT. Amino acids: CATSRVDTGELFF. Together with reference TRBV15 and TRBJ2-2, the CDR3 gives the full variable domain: DAMVIQNPRYQVTQFGKPVTLSCSQTLNHNVMYWYQQKSSQAPKLLFHYYDKDFNNEADTPDNFQSRRPNTSFCFLDIRSPGLGDTAMYLCATSRVDTGELFFGEGSRLTVL.

Here the CDR3 reads CASSAQGQVSSYEQYF. DNA for the CDR3: TGTGCCAGCAGCGCACAGGGACAGGTGAGCTCCTACGAGCAGTACTTC. This chain links TRBV5-5 with TRBJ2-7; 8 bases fit TRBD1. V lost 4 bases and J lost 0; bases outside the gene matches: 9. This CDR3 spans 16 amino acids. Germline loops: CDR1 SGHKS, CDR2 YYEKEE (reference sequence).

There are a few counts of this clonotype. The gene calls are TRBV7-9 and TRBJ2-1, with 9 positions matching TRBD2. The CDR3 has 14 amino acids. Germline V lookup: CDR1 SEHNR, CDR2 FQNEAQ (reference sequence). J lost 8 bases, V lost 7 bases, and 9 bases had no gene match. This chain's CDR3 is CASTIAGVVDEQFF. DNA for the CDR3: TGTGCCAGCACCATAGCGGGAGTTGTCGATGAGCAGTTCTTC.

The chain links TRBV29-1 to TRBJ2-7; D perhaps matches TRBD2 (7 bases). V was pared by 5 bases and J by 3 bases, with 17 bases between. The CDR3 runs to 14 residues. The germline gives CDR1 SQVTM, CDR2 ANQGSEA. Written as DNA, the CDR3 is TGCAGCGTTACGGGGGGCCAGGGGATCTACGAGCAGTACTTC. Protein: CSVTGGQGIYEQYF.

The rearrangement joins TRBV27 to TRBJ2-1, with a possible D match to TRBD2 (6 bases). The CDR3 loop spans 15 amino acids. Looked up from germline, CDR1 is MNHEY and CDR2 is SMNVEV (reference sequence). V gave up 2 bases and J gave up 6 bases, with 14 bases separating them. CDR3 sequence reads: CASSLSGRDANEQFF. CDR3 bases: TGTGCCAGCAGTTTAAGCGGGCGGGATGCCAATGAGCAGTTCTTC.

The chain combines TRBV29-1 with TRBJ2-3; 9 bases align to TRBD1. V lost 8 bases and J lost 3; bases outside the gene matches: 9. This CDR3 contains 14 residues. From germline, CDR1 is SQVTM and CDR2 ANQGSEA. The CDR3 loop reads CSTNNRGRTDTQYF. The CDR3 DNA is TGCAGCACAAATAACAGGGGGCGTACAGATACGCAGTATTTT.

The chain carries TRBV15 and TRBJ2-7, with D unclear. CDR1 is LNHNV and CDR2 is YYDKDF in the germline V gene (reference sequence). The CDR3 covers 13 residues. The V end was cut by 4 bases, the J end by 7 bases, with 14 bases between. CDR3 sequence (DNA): TGTGCCACCAGCACTCGGACGCTTCGGGAGCAGTACTTC. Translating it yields CATSTRTLREQYF. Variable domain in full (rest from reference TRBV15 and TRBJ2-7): DAMVIQNPRYQVTQFGKPVTLSCSQTLNHNVMYWYQQKSSQAPKLLFHYYDKDFNNEADTPDNFQSRRPNTSFCFLDIRSPGLGDTAMYLCATSTRTLREQYFGPGTRLTVT.

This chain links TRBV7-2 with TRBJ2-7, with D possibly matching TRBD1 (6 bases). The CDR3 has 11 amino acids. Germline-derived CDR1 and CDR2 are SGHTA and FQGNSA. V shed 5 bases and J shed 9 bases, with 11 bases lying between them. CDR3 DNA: TGTGCCAGCAGCACAGGGACAACGCAGTACTTC. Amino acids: CASSTGTTQYF.

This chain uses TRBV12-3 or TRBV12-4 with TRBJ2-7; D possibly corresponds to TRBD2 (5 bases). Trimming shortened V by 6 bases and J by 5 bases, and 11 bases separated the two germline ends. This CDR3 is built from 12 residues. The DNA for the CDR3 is TGTGCCAGCAGGTTCCTCGGGGACGAGCAGTACTTC. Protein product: CASRFLGDEQYF.

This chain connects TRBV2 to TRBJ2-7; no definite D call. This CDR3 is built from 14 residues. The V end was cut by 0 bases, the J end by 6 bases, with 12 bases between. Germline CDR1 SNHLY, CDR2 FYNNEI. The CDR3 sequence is CASSEAFSGSEQYF. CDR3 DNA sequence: TGTGCCAGCAGTGAAGCCTTCTCTGGTAGCGAGCAGTACTTC.

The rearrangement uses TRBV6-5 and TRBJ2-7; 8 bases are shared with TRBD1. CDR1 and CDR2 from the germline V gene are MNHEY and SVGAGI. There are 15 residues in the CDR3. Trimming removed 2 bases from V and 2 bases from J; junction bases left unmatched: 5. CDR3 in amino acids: CASSYRDRGPYEQYF. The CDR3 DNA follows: TGTGCCAGCAGTTACCGCGACAGGGGACCCTACGAGCAGTACTTC.

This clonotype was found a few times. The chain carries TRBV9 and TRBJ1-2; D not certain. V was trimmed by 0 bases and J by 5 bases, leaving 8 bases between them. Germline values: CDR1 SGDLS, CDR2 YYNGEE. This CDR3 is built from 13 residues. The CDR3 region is CASSVVAGYGYTF. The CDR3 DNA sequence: TGTGCCAGCAGCGTAGTGGCGGGGTATGGCTACACCTTC.

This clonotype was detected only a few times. In nucleotides, the CDR3 is TGTGCCAGCAGCCCTAGAAGGTCCTACGAGCAGTACTTC. Residues: CASSPRRSYEQYF. J is TRBJ2-7 and V is TRBV7-2; D gene uncertain. V lost 5 bases and J 1 base, leaving 9 bases between the germline ends. The CDR3 runs to 13 residues. Per germline, CDR1 SGHTA and CDR2 FQGNSA.

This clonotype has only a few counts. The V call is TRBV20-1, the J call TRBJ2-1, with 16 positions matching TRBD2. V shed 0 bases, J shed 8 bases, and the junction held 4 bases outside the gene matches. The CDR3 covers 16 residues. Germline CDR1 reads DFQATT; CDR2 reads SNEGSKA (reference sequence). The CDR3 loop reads CSARDGTSGRVYEQFF. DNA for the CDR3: TGCAGTGCTAGAGACGGGACTAGCGGGAGGGTCTATGAGCAGTTCTTC.

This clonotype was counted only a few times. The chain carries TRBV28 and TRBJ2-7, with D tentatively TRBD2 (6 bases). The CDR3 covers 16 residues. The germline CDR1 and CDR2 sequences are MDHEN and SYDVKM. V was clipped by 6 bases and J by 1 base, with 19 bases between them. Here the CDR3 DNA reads TGTGCCAGCAGACCCTCCCCCCGGGCGGGGTCCTACGAGCAGTACTTC. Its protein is CASRPSPRAGSYEQYF.

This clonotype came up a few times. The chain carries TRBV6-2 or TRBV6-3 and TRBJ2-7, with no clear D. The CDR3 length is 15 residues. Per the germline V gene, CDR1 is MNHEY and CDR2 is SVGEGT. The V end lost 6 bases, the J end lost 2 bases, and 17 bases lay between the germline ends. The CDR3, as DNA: TGTGCCAGCAGCCCACCCCGGACGACAACCTACGAGCAGTACTTC. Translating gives CASSPPRTTTYEQYF.

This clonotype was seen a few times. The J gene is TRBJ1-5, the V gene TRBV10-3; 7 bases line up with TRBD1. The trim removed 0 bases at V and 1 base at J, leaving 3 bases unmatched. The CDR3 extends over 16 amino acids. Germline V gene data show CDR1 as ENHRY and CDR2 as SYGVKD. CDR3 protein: CAISESGGRSNQPQHF. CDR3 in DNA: TGTGCCATCAGTGAGTCAGGGGGCCGGAGCAATCAGCCCCAGCATTTT.

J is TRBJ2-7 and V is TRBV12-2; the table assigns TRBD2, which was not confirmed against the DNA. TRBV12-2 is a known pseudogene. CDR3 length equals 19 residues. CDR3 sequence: CASRFLLNPTSGSSYEQYF. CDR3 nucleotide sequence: TGTGCAAGTCGCTTCTTACTAAACCCGACTAGCGGAAGCTCCTACGAGCAGTACTTC.

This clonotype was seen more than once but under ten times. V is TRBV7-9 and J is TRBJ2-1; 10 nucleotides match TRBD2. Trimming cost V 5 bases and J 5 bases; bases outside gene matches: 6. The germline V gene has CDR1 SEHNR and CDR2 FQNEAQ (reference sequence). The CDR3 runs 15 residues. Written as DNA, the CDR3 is TGTGCCAGCAGCCCCGGGACTAGCGTCGACAATGAGCAGTTCTTC. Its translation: CASSPGTSVDNEQFF.

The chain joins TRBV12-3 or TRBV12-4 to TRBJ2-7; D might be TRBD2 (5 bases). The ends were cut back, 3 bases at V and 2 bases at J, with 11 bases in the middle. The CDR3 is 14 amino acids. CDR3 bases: TGTGCCAGCAGTTTTTTCGAGGGAGCCTACGAGCAGTACTTC. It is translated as CASSFFEGAYEQYF.

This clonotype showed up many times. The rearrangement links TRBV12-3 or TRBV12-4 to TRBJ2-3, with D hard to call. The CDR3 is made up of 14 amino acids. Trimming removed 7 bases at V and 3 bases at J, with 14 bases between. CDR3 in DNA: TGTGCCAGCACCCACCGTGGCCAGACAGATACGCAGTATTTT. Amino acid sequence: CASTHRGQTDTQYF.

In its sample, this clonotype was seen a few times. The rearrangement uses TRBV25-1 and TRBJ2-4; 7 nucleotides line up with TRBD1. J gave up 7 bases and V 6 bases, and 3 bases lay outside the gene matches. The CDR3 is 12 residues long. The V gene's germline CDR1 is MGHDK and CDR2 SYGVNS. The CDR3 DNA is TGTGCCAGCAGGGACAGGTTCAACATTCAGTACTTC. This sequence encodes CASRDRFNIQYF.

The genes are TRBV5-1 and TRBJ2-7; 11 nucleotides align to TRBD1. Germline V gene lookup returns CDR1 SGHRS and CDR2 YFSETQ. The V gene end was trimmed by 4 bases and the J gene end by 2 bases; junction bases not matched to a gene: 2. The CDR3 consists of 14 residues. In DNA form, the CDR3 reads TGCGCCAGCAGCAAGGACAGGGGGCCCTACGAGCAGTACTTC. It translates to CASSKDRGPYEQYF. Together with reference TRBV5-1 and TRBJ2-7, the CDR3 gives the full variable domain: KAGVTQTPRYLIKTRGQQVTLSCSPISGHRSVSWYQQTPGQGLQFLFEYFSETQRNKGNFPGRFSGRQFSNSRSEMNVSTLELGDSALYLCASSKDRGPYEQYFGPGTRLTVT.

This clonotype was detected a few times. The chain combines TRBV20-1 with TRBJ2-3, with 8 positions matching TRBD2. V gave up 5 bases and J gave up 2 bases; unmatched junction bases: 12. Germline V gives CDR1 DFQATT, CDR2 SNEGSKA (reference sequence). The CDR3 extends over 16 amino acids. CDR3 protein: CSAAKTSGGATDTQYF. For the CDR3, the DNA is TGCAGTGCTGCCAAAACTAGCGGAGGGGCCACAGATACGCAGTATTTT.

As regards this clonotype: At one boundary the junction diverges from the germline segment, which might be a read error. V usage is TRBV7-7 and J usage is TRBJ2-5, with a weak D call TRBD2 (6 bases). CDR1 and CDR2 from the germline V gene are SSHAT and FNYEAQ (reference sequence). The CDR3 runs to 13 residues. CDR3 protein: CASSRDFPETQYF. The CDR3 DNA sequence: TGTGCTAGCAGCCGGGACTTTCCAGAGACCCAGTACTTC.